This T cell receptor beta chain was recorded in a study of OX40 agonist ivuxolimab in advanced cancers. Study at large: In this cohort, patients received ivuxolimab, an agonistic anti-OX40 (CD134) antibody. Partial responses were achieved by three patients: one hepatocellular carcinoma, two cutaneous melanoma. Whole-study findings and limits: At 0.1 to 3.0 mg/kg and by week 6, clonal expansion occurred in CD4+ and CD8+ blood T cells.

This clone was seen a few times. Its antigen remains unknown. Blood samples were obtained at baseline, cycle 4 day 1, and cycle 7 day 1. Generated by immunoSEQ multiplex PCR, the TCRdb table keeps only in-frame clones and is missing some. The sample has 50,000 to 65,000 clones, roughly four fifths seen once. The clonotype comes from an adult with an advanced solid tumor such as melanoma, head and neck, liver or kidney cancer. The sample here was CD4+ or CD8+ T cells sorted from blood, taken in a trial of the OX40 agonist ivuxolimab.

The DNA of the CDR3 is TGTGCCAGCAGCCCCCGGGACAGGAACACTGAAGCTTTCTTT. Its protein is CASSPRDRNTEAFF. The chain recombines TRBV7-9 with TRBJ1-1; 7 nucleotides match TRBD1. CDR1 and CDR2 (germline): SEHNR, FQNEAQ (reference sequence). Trimming took 5 bases from V and 1 from J; bases not matched to a gene: 4. The CDR3 is made up of 14 amino acids.